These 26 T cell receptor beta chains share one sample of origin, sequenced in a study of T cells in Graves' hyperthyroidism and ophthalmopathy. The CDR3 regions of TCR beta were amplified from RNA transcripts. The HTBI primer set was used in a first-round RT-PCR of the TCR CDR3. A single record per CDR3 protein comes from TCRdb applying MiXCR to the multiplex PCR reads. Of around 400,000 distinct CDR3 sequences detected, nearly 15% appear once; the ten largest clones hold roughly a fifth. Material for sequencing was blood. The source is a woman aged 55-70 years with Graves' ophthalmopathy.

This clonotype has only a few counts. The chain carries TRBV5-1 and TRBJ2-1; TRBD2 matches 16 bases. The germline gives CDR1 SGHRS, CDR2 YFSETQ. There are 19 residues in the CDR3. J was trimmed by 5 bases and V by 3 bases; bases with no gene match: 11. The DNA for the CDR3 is TGCGCCAGCAGCTCGGGACTAGCGGGAGGGATCAGATCGGACAATGAGCAGTTCTTC. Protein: CASSSGLAGGIRSDNEQFF. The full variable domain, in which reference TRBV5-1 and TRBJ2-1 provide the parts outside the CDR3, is KAGVTQTPRYLIKTRGQQVTLSCSPISGHRSVSWYQQTPGQGLQFLFEYFSETQRNKGNFPGRFSGRQFSNSRSEMNVSTLELGDSALYLCASSSGLAGGIRSDNEQFFGPGTRLTVL.

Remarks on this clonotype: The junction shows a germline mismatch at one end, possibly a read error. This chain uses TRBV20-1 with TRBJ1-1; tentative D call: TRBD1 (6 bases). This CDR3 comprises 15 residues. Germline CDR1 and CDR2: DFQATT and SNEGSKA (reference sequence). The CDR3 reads CGARLGGAENTEAFF. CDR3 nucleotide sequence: TGCGGTGCTAGATTGGGGGGCGCCGAGAACACTGAAGCTTTCTTT.

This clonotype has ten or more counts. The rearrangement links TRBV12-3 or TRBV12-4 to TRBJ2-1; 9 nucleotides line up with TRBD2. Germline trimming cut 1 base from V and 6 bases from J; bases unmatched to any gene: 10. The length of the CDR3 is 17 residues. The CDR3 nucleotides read TGTGCCAGCAGTTTAGGTACCGGCCTAGCGGGGCCCAATGAGCAGTTCTTC. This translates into CASSLGTGLAGPNEQFF.

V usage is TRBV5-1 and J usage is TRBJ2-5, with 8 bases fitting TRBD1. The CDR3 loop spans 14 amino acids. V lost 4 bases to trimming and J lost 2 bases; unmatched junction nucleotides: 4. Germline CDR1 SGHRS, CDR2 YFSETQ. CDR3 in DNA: TGCGCCAGCAGCGGAAGGACAGGGCAAGAGACCCAGTACTTC. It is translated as CASSGRTGQETQYF.

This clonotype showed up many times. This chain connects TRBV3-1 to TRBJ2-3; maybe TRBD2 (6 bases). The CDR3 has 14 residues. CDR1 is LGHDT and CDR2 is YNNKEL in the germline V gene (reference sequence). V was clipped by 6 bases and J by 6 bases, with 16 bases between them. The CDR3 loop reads CASRAGQGSDTQYF. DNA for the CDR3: TGTGCCAGCAGAGCGGGTCAGGGTAGCGATACGCAGTATTTT.

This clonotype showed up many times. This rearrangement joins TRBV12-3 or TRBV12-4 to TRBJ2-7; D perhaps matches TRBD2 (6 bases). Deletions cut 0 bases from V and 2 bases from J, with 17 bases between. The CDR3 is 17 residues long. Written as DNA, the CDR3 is TGTGCCAGCAGTTTAGCGGCAGGTGGCGGGACTGCCTACGAGCAGTACTTC. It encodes CASSLAAGGGTAYEQYF.

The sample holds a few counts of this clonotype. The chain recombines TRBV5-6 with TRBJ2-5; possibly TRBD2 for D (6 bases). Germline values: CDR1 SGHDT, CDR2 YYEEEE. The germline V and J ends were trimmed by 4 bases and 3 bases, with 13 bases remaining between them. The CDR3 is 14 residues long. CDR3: CASSTSKREETQYF. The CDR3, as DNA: TGTGCCAGCAGCACGTCCAAGCGGGAAGAGACCCAGTACTTC.

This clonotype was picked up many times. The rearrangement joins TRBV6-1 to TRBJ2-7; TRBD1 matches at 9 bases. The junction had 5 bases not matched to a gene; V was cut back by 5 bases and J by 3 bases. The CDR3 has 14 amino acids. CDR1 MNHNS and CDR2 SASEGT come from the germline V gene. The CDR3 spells CASSWDRERYEQYF. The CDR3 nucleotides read TGTGCCAGCAGTTGGGACAGGGAGCGCTACGAGCAGTACTTC.

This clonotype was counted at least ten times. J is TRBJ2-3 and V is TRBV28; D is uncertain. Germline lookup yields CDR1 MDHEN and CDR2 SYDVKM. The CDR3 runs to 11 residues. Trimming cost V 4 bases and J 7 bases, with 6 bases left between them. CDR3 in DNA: TGTGCCAGCAGTTACACGAATACGCAGTATTTT. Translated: CASSYTNTQYF.

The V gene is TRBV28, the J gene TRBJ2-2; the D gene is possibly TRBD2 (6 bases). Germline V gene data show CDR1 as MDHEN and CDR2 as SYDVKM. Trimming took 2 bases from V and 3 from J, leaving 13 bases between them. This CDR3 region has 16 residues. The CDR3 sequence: CASSLGLAFDTGELFF. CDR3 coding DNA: TGTGCCAGCAGTTTAGGGCTAGCGTTTGACACCGGGGAGCTGTTTTTT.

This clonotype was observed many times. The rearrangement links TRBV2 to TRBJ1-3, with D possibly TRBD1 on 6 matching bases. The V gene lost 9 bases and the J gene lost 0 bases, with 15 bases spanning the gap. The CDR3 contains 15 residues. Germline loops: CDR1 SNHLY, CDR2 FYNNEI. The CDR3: CARGGASSSGNTIYF. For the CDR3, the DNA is TGTGCCAGGGGGGGGGCCAGCAGCTCTGGAAACACCATATATTTT. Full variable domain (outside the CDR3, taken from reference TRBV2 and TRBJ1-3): EPEVTQTPSHQVTQMGQEVILRCVPISNHLYFYWYRQILGQKVEFLVSFYNNEISEKSEIFDDQFSVERPDGSNFTLKIRSTKLEDSAMYFCARGGASSSGNTIYFGEGSWLTVV.

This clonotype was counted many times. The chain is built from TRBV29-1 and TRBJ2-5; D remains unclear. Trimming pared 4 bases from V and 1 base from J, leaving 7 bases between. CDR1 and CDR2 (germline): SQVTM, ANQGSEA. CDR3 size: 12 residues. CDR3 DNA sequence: TGCAGCGTTGCGGACGGCCAAGAGACCCAGTACTTC. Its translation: CSVADGQETQYF. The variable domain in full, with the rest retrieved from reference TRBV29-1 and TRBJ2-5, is SAVISQKPSRDICQRGTSLTIQCQVDSQVTMMFWYRQQPGQSLTLIATANQGSEATYESGFVIDKFPISRPNLTFSTLTVSNMSPEDSSIYLCSVADGQETQYFGPGTRLLVL.

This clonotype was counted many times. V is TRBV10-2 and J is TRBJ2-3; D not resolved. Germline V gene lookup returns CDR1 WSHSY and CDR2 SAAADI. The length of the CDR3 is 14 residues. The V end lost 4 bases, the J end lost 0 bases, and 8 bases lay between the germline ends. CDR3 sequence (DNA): TGCGCCAGCAGTGGGTTAGGAAGCACAGATACGCAGTATTTT. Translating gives CASSGLGSTDTQYF.

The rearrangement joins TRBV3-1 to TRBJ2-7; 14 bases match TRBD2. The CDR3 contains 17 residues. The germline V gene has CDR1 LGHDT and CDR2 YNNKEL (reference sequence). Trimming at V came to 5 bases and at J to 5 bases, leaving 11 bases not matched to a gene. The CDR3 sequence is CASSGLGLAGGRDEQYF. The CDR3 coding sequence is TGTGCCAGCAGCGGCCTTGGACTAGCGGGAGGTAGAGACGAGCAGTACTTC.

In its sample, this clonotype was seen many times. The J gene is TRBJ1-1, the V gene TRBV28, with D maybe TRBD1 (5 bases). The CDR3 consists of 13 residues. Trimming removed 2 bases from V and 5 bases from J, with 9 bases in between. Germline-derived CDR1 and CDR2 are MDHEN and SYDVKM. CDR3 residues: CASSLRAGTEAFF. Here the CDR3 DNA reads TGTGCCAGCAGTTTACGGGCAGGGACTGAAGCTTTCTTT.

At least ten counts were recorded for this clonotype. For the CDR3, the DNA is TGCGCCAGCAGCCAAGTCGGCAACAGGGCTCGGGAGCAGTACTTC. Encoded protein: CASSQVGNRAREQYF. This rearrangement joins TRBV4-1 to TRBJ2-7; D is perhaps TRBD1 (6 bases). Germline assignment: CDR1 MGHRA and CDR2 YSYEKL. Trimming took 1 base from V and 7 from J, leaving 17 bases between them. This CDR3 is 15 amino acids long.

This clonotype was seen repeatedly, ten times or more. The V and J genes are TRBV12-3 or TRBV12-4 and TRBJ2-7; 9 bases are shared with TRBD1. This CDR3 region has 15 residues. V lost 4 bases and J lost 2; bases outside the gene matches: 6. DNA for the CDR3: TGTGCCAGCAGTTCCCGACAGGGGGGGCCCTACGAGCAGTACTTC. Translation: CASSSRQGGPYEQYF.

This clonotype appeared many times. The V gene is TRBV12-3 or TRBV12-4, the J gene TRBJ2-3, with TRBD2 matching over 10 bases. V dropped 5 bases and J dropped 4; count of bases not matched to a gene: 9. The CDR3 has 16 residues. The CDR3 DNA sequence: TGTGCCAGCAGTCCCCGACTAGCGGGTCCCCCAGATACGCAGTATTTT. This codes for CASSPRLAGPPDTQYF.

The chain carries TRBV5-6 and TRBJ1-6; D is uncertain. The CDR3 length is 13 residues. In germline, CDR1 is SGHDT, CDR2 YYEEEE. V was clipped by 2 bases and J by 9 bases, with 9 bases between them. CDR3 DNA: TGTGCCAGCAGCTTCGAGATGGGTTCACCCCTCCACTTT. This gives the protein CASSFEMGSPLHF.

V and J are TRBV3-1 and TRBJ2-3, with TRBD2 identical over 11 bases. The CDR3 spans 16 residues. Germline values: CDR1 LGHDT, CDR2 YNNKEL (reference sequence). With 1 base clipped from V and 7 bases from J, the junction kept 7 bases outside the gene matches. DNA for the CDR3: TGTGCCAGCAGCCAAGGATTAGCGGGAGGGGCCAATACGCAGTATTTT. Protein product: CASSQGLAGGANTQYF.

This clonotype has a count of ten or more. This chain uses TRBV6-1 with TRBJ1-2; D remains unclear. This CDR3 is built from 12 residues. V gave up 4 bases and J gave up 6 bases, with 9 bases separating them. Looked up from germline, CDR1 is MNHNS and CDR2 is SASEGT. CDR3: CASSGRMDGYTF. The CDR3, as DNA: TGTGCCAGCAGTGGACGGATGGATGGCTACACCTTC.

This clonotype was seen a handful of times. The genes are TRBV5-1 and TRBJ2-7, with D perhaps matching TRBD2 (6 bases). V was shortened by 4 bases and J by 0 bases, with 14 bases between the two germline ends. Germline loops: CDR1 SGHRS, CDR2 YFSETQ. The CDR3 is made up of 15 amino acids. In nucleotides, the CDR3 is TGCGCCAGCAGCGGTCTTGGGGGAGGCTCCTACGAGCAGTACTTC. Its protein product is CASSGLGGGSYEQYF.

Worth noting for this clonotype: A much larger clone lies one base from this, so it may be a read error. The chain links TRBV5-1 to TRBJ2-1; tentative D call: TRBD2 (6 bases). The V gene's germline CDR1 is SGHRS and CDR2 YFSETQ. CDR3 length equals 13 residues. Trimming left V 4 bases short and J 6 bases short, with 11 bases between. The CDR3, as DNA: TGCGCCAGCAGCCGCGGGACCAGCAATGAGCAGTTCTTC. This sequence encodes CASSRGTSNEQFF.

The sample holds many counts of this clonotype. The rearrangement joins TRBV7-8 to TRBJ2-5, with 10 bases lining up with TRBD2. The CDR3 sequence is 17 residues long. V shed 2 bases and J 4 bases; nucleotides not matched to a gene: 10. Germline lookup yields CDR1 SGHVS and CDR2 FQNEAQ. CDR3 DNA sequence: TGTGCCAGCAGCTTAACTAGCGGGATAGTTCGTTCAGAGACCCAGTACTTC. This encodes CASSLTSGIVRSETQYF.

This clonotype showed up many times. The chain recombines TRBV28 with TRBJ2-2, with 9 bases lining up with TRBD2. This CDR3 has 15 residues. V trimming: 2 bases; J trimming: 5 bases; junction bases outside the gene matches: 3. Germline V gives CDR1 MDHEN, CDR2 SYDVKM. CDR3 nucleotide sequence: TGTGCCAGCAGTTTACCGACTAGCGGAACCGGGGAGCTGTTTTTT. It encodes CASSLPTSGTGELFF. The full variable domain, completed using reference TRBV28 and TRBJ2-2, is DVKVTQSSRYLVKRTGEKVFLECVQDMDHENMFWYRQDPGLGLRLIYFSYDVKMKEKGDIPEGYSVSREKKERFSLILESASTNQTSMYLCASSLPTSGTGELFFGEGSRLTVL.

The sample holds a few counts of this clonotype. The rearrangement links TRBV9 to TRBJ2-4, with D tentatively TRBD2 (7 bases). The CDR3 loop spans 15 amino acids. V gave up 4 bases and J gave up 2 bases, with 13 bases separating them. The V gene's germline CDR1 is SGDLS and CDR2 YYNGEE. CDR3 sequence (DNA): TGTGCCAGCAGCCCGAGGGGGGGACCCAAAAACATTCAGTACTTC. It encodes CASSPRGGPKNIQYF.